Presented here are 26 T cell receptor beta chains from one specimen sequenced in a study of resident and recirculating memory T cells in vitiligo. Profiling relied on immunoSEQ multiplex PCR, and the TCRdb table lists in-frame clones only, not all of them. Here the sample spans tens of thousands of clones, about 92% being singletons. Material: blood. The receptors shown here come from a male donor with vitiligo.

The chain uses TRBV7-3 and TRBJ2-2; D possibly corresponds to TRBD2 (5 bases). The germline V gene has CDR1 SGHTA and CDR2 FQGTGA. The CDR3 is made up of 14 amino acids. Trimming removed 2 bases at V and 2 bases at J, with 6 bases between. The CDR3 loop is CASSLGSNTGELFF. The CDR3 DNA reads TGTGCCAGCAGCTTAGGGAGTAACACCGGGGAGCTGTTTTTT.

This chain uses TRBV5-1 with TRBJ2-7; 12 bases match TRBD1. In germline, CDR1 is SGHRS, CDR2 YFSETQ. V lost 5 bases to trimming and J lost 6 bases; unmatched junction nucleotides: 12. The CDR3 is made up of 16 amino acids. The CDR3 sequence is CASSSYSGTGGLEQYF. In DNA form, the CDR3 reads TGCGCCAGCAGTTCCTACTCCGGGACAGGGGGCCTCGAGCAGTACTTC.

V and J are TRBV13 and TRBJ2-5, with D possibly TRBD1 on 6 matching bases. V was pared by 5 bases and J by 2 bases, with 15 bases between. This CDR3 is built from 15 residues. Germline V gene data show CDR1 as PRHDT and CDR2 as FYEKMQ (reference sequence). CDR3 region: CASSPRDNPQETQYF. Here the CDR3 DNA reads TGTGCCAGCAGCCCAAGGGACAACCCTCAAGAGACCCAGTACTTC. Based on the CDR3 plus reference TRBV13 and TRBJ2-5, the full variable domain is AAGVIQSPRHLIKEKRETATLKCYPIPRHDTVYWYQQGPGQDPQFLISFYEKMQSDKGSIPDRFSAQQFSDYHSELNMSSLELGDSALYFCASSPRDNPQETQYFGPGTRLLVL.

The chain couples TRBV27 to TRBJ2-5; D is possibly TRBD1 (5 bases). The germline V gene has CDR1 MNHEY and CDR2 SMNVEV (reference sequence). The germline V and J ends were trimmed by 5 bases and 3 bases, with 10 bases remaining between them. The CDR3 loop spans 13 amino acids. The CDR3, as DNA: TGTGCCAGCAGTCCCAGGGTGGAAGAGACCCAGTACTTC. Protein: CASSPRVEETQYF.

This clone was detected once. This chain joins TRBV28 and TRBJ2-2; maybe TRBD2 (5 bases). V was clipped by 7 bases and J by 3 bases, with 15 bases between them. Germline CDR1 is MDHEN and CDR2 is SYDVKM. CDR3 length: 15 residues. The CDR3 region is CASISLRRDTGELFF. The CDR3 nucleotides read TGTGCCAGCATTTCGTTACGGCGGGACACCGGGGAGCTGTTTTTT.

This clone showed up just a few times. This rearrangement joins TRBV6-1 to TRBJ2-7; TRBD2 agrees at 7 bases. V dropped 0 bases and J dropped 7; count of bases not matched to a gene: 12. The CDR3 extends over 16 amino acids. The germline V gene encodes CDR1 MNHNS and CDR2 SASEGT. This CDR3 reads CASSEAGGGSPVEQYF. The CDR3 DNA follows: TGTGCCAGCAGTGAAGCGGGGGGGGGTTCCCCGGTGGAGCAGTACTTC.

This clone was detected once. The chain joins TRBV4-3 to TRBJ2-7; TRBD2 matches at 11 bases. Germline V gene sequence: CDR1 LGHNA, CDR2 YSLEER. Trimming cost V 1 base and J 2 bases; bases outside gene matches: 10. CDR3 size: 18 residues. The CDR3 spells CASSQGSGSGLAAYEQYF. Written as DNA, the CDR3 is TGCGCCAGCAGCCAAGGGAGTGGTTCGGGACTAGCGGCCTACGAGCAGTACTTC.

This clone was detected only once. This chain joins TRBV4-1 and TRBJ2-1, with 10 bases that match TRBD2. The trim removed 6 bases at V and 7 bases at J, leaving 6 bases unmatched. The CDR3 covers 14 residues. Germline V gene sequence: CDR1 MGHRA, CDR2 YSYEKL. The CDR3 DNA reads as TGCGCCAGCAGGGGTGGGACTAGCGCTAATGAGCAGTTCTTC. Translated, it gives CASRGGTSANEQFF.

The chain has TRBV25-1 and TRBJ1-1, with a tentative D call TRBD1 (6 bases). CDR1 MGHDK and CDR2 SYGVNS come from the germline V gene. With 6 bases removed from V and 4 bases from J, the gap between germline ends came to 9 bases. This CDR3 region has 12 residues. The CDR3 DNA sequence: TGTGCCAGCAGGGACAGAGGCACTGAAGCTTTCTTT. This translates into CASRDRGTEAFF.

This rearrangement joins TRBV27 to TRBJ2-7; D is perhaps TRBD2 (5 bases). Germline CDR1 reads MNHEY; CDR2 reads SMNVEV (reference sequence). Trimming left V 2 bases short and J 4 bases short, with 18 bases between. The CDR3 has 16 residues. CDR3: CASSLGPGSSPYEQYF. CDR3 coding DNA: TGTGCCAGCAGTTTAGGGCCGGGATCATCCCCATACGAGCAGTACTTC.

This chain uses TRBV29-1 with TRBJ2-5; TRBD2 matches 7 bases. This CDR3 contains 12 residues. V shed 7 bases and J 3 bases; nucleotides not matched to a gene: 5. Germline assignment: CDR1 SQVTM and CDR2 ANQGSEA. The CDR3 nucleotides read TGCAGCGGCGGCGGGGGAAAAGAGACCCAGTACTTC. Protein product: CSGGGGKETQYF.

The chain has TRBV10-3 and TRBJ2-7, with D possibly matching TRBD1 (6 bases). This CDR3 is built from 13 residues. The V end lost 6 bases, the J end lost 5 bases, and 14 bases lay between the germline ends. Germline V gives CDR1 ENHRY, CDR2 SYGVKD. For the CDR3, the DNA is TGTGCCATCAGACCCACATCAGGGGACGAGCAGTACTTC. It translates to CAIRPTSGDEQYF.

The V call is TRBV28, the J call TRBJ2-7; possibly TRBD2 for D (7 bases). This CDR3 is 15 amino acids long. Germline V gene data show CDR1 as MDHEN and CDR2 as SYDVKM. Trimming shortened V by 10 bases and J by 2 bases, and 21 bases separated the two germline ends. The CDR3 sequence: CANIRGERDTYEQYF. CDR3 bases: TGTGCCAACATCCGGGGCGAGCGGGACACCTACGAGCAGTACTTC.

The gene calls are TRBV9 and TRBJ2-5; 8 nucleotides agree with TRBD2. After removal of 0 bases from V and 2 bases from J, the junction contained 9 bases not matched to a gene. CDR1 is SGDLS and CDR2 is YYNGEE in the germline V gene. The CDR3 is made up of 17 amino acids. The CDR3 DNA reads as TGTGCCAGCAGCGTAGACGGAGCGGGGGCCCCACAAGAGACCCAGTACTTC. Protein: CASSVDGAGAPQETQYF.

The gene calls are TRBV13 and TRBJ2-3; no reliable D call. CDR3 size: 12 residues. V gave up 4 bases and J gave up 3 bases, with 5 bases separating them. Germline CDR1 is PRHDT and CDR2 is FYEKMQ (reference sequence). This chain's CDR3 is CASSYSTDTQYF. CDR3 DNA: TGTGCCAGCAGCTACTCTACAGATACGCAGTATTTT.

The chain uses TRBV7-2 and TRBJ2-1; a weak D match, TRBD2 (6 bases). The CDR3 length is 13 residues. Germline V gives CDR1 SGHTA, CDR2 FQGNSA. V was clipped by 1 base and J by 10 bases, with 11 bases between them. The CDR3 reads CASSLVEGHEQFF. The DNA for the CDR3 is TGTGCCAGCAGCTTAGTGGAGGGCCACGAGCAGTTCTTC.

This chain connects TRBV9 to TRBJ1-1; D gene ambiguous. Germline V gives CDR1 SGDLS, CDR2 YYNGEE. The CDR3 spans 14 residues. V shed 6 bases and J shed 4 bases, with 16 bases lying between them. CDR3 DNA sequence: TGTGCCAGCACCTCACAGACGAGGGTCACTGAAGCTTTCTTT. This gives the protein CASTSQTRVTEAFF.

The chain links TRBV27 to TRBJ2-1, with a possible D match to TRBD2 (7 bases). This CDR3 spans 16 amino acids. The V end was cut by 6 bases, the J end by 4 bases, with 19 bases between. CDR1 and CDR2 (germline): MNHEY, SMNVEV (reference sequence). Here the CDR3 reads CASRGQTRGGYNEQFF. In DNA, the CDR3 is TGTGCCAGCAGAGGACAGACCCGGGGAGGGTACAATGAGCAGTTCTTC.

The chain has TRBV27 and TRBJ1-4, with 10 bases that match TRBD1. V trimming: 6 bases; J trimming: 7 bases; junction bases outside the gene matches: 11. The CDR3 consists of 16 residues. The germline V gene encodes CDR1 MNHEY and CDR2 SMNVEV (reference sequence). The CDR3 reads CASRGPTGGGSEKLFF. The CDR3 region has the DNA TGTGCCAGCAGGGGCCCGACAGGGGGCGGGAGTGAAAAACTGTTTTTT. The full variable domain, with the rest looked up from reference TRBV27 and TRBJ1-4, is EAQVTQNPRYLITVTGKKLTVTCSQNMNHEYMSWYRQDPGLGLRQIYYSMNVEVTDKGDVPEGYKVSRKEKRNFPLILESPSPNQTSLYFCASRGPTGGGSEKLFFGSGTQLSVL.

This chain links TRBV15 with TRBJ1-1, with TRBD1 matching 8 bases. The J segment lost 4 bases and the V segment lost 1 base, leaving 2 bases of the junction unmatched. The CDR3 extends over 14 amino acids. Germline assignment: CDR1 LNHNV and CDR2 YYDKDF (reference sequence). CDR3 coding DNA: TGTGCCACCAGCAGAGGGACAGGGCCCACTGAAGCTTTCTTT. Its protein is CATSRGTGPTEAFF.

J is TRBJ1-2 and V is TRBV18; 7 nucleotides line up with TRBD1. The junction had 7 bases not matched to a gene; V was cut back by 3 bases and J by 6 bases. The length of the CDR3 is 14 residues. Per germline, CDR1 KGHSH and CDR2 LQKENI. CDR3 nucleotide sequence: TGTGCCAGCTCACCCTCGGAACAGGGGAATGGCTACACCTTC. Residues: CASSPSEQGNGYTF.

V and J are TRBV4-2 and TRBJ1-2; 7 positions agree with TRBD1. CDR1 is LGHNA and CDR2 is YNFKEQ in the germline V gene. Trimming took 3 bases from V and 0 from J; bases not matched to a gene: 7. This CDR3 contains 16 residues. This CDR3 reads CASSQGWTGANYGYTF. The CDR3 DNA reads as TGTGCCAGCAGCCAGGGATGGACAGGAGCTAACTATGGCTACACCTTC.

The V gene is TRBV7-9, the J gene TRBJ1-5; 11 bases are shared with TRBD1. CDR1 is SEHNR, CDR2 FQNEAQ, per germline (reference sequence). V dropped 7 bases and J dropped 7; count of bases not matched to a gene: 9. CDR3 length equals 15 residues. The CDR3 nucleotides read TGTGCCAGCACCCCGGGGACAGGGGGACAACAGCCCCAGCATTTT. This sequence encodes CASTPGTGGQQPQHF.

This chain connects TRBV12-1 to TRBJ1-5. TRBV12-1 has pseudogene status. This CDR3 region has 15 residues. In DNA, the CDR3 is TGTGCCAGCAAGGTGGGGGGGGGCGAGAATCAGCCCCAGCATTTT. Protein sequence: CASKVGGGENQPQHF.

This chain uses TRBV7-6 with TRBJ2-5; 9 nucleotides agree with TRBD2. This CDR3 is built from 15 residues. CDR1 is SGHVS and CDR2 is FNYEAQ in the germline V gene. V was clipped by 5 bases and J by 6 bases; unmatched bases: 10. CDR3 in amino acids: CASSPPGLALKTQYF. The CDR3 bases are TGTGCCAGCAGCCCACCGGGACTAGCATTAAAGACCCAGTACTTC.

This clone is categorized as medium-sized (0.01 to 0.1%). J is TRBJ2-7 and V is TRBV2, with D possibly matching TRBD2 (5 bases). The germline V gene has CDR1 SNHLY and CDR2 FYNNEI. The CDR3 runs 17 residues. Trimming stripped 4 bases from V and 7 bases from J, with 26 bases between. This CDR3 reads CASSGLEAGLERWEQYF. CDR3 coding DNA: TGTGCCAGCAGTGGGCTTGAGGCGGGTCTAGAGCGGTGGGAGCAGTACTTC.